This T cell receptor (beta chain) was identified in a study of brain T cells in children with intractable seizures. With regard to this clone: What it recognizes is unknown.

CDR3 size: 16 residues. V was pared by 1 base and J by 10 bases, with 17 bases between. Germline V CDR1 and CDR2: KGHSH, LQKENI. Surgery cases with the highest brain T cell transcript signatures were chosen for sequencing. Patients received at least one anti-epileptic drug before surgery. Findings and caveats of the study: Only CDR3 sequence similarity suggested viral specificity, without known HCMV serostatus.

The assay was immunoSEQ multiplex PCR, and TCRdb's table has in-frame clones only and misses some. The table shows around 100,000 clones, with 90% to 95% occurring only once. The sequenced sample was peripheral blood, obtained at surgery. This receptor was obtained from a boy in the first two years of life with hemimegalencephaly and intractable seizures. The chain uses TRBV18 and TRBJ1-6; tentative D call: TRBD1 (6 bases). The CDR3 sequence: CASSPLRQDTGSPLHF. CDR3 coding DNA: TGTGCCAGCTCACCACTTAGACAGGATACCGGGTCACCCCTCCACTTT.